This T cell receptor (beta chain) was recorded in a study of human CD8 memory T cell subsets. The study's findings and limits: Effector memory cells lacked the similarly high diversity that stem-like memory and precursor exhausted T cells had. Only a minimal degree of mutual overlap characterized stem-like memory and precursor exhausted T cell repertoires.

Early memory CD8+ T cells that were CCR7+ PD-1+ TIGIT+ and had exhausted-like traits were the TPEX cells. For every subset, the RNA was derived from duplicate vials of roughly 140,000 sorted CD8+ T cells. UMI-labeled 5' RACE generated the TCR beta libraries. Study processing details: Each of the TCR beta libraries had somewhere between about 2,900 and 20,000 functional CDR3 beta clonotypes in it. TCRdb reprocessed the 5' RACE reads, keeping one entry per CDR3 protein, no DNA. TCRdb's processing, not the authors', yielded these V and J calls. The ten top clones account for roughly 21%, within a sample of 6,700 or so distinct CDR3 sequences. Per germline, CDR1 SGHVS and CDR2 FQNEAQ. The CDR3 has 15 amino acids. A note on this clonotype: Its cognate antigen is unknown.

The sequenced material came from CD8+ T cells from PBMCs. The chain carries TRBV7-8 and TRBJ2-1; absent DNA, TCRdb's TRBD1 call cannot be checked. The TCR originated in a human donor in good health. CDR3 sequence reads: CASSLGVGQYNEQFF.